These T cell receptor beta chains were read from a single sample in a study of cytotoxic CD8 clonotypes in ibrutinib-treated CLL. Sequencing was performed with immunoSEQ multiplex PCR; in TCRdb, only in-frame clones are kept and a portion is missing. The sample holds almost 85,000 clones, about 86% seen once. Sequencing was performed on PBMCs, taken before ibrutinib treatment. The receptors derive from a human donor with chronic lymphocytic leukemia. Both conserved end residues are part of each CDR3. D genes are given only for firm matches. Only some rows state a clone size, as once, few, many or a class for expanded clones.

v_gene,d_gene,j_gene,abundance,CDR3aa,CDR3nt
TRBV29-1,TRBD2,TRBJ2-3,NA,CSVTQLAPDTQYF,TGCAGCGTTACCCAACTAGCGCCAGATACGCAGTATTTT
TRBV11-3,TRBD2,TRBJ2-3,NA,CAIQASGSTDTQYF,TGTGCCATACAGGCTAGCGGTAGCACAGATACGCAGTATTTT
TRBV19,NA,TRBJ1-2,NA,CASSIGGWRGYTF,TGTGCCAGTAGTATAGGGGGCTGGAGGGGCTACACCTTC
TRBV28,NA,TRBJ1-5,NA,CASSFSQGRSNQPQHF,TGTGCCAGCAGTTTTTCGCAGGGGCGAAGCAATCAGCCCCAGCATTTT
TRBV11-1,TRBD1,TRBJ2-7,once,CASSGAGGALYEQYF,TGTGCCAGCAGCGGAGCAGGGGGCGCCTTATACGAGCAGTACTTC
TRBV28,TRBD1,TRBJ2-3,NA,CASSFHQLLDRGNTQYF,TGTGCCAGCAGTTTCCACCAACTCCTGGACAGGGGGAATACGCAGTATTTT
TRBV18,TRBD1,TRBJ1-4,NA,CASSQDRDEGEKLFF,TGTGCCAGCTCACAGGACAGGGACGAGGGTGAAAAACTGTTTTTT
TRBV6-5,NA,TRBJ1-4,once,CASSYAGGGEKLFF,TGTGCCAGCAGTTACGCGGGGGGCGGCGAAAAACTGTTTTTT
TRBV11-3,NA,TRBJ2-5,NA,CASSPDRLATQYF,TGTGCCAGCAGCCCCGACAGGCTGGCGACCCAGTACTTC
TRBV5-6,NA,TRBJ1-4,NA,CASSLSGTRGYEKLFF,TGTGCCAGCAGCTTGTCCGGGACAAGGGGGTATGAAAAACTGTTTTTT
TRBV5-8,TRBD1,TRBJ2-1,NA,CASIPRTGGFNEQFF,TGTGCCAGCATCCCTCGGACAGGGGGCTTCAATGAGCAGTTCTTC
TRBV9,TRBD1,TRBJ1-2,NA,CASSTRSGQIYGYTF,TGTGCCAGCAGCACCCGATCGGGACAGATTTATGGCTACACCTTC
TRBV7-9,NA,TRBJ1-1,NA,CASSLAENTEAFF,TGTGCCAGCAGCTTAGCAGAGAACACTGAAGCTTTCTTT
TRBV30,NA,TRBJ1-2,NA,CASEKHRTGYGYTF,TGTGCCTCTGAAAAACACCGAACTGGGTATGGCTACACCTTC
TRBV7-3,TRBD1,TRBJ1-2,NA,CAAARLDRGNYGYTF,TGTGCCGCTGCCCGGTTGGACAGGGGAAACTATGGCTACACCTTC
TRBV2,NA,TRBJ2-2,NA,CASSEGLSTGELFF,TGTGCCAGCAGTGAAGGGCTTAGCACCGGGGAGCTGTTTTTT
TRBV14,NA,TRBJ2-7,NA,CASSNRQEQYF,TGTGCCAGCAGCAACCGACAGGAGCAGTACTTC
TRBV2,TRBD1,TRBJ2-7,NA,CASRRTGAIYEQYF,TGTGCCAGCAGACGGACAGGGGCAATCTACGAGCAGTACTTC
TRBV2,NA,TRBJ1-5,few,CASSEAGLTNSNQPQHF,TGTGCCAGCAGTGAGGCCGGTTTAACGAATAGCAATCAGCCCCAGCATTTT
TRBV28,TRBD2,TRBJ2-5,NA,CASSGTSAQETQYF,TGTGCCAGCAGTGGCACTAGCGCCCAAGAGACCCAGTACTTC
TRBV27,NA,TRBJ2-2,NA,CASRGERGNTGELFF,TGTGCCAGCAGAGGGGAAAGGGGGAACACCGGGGAGCTGTTTTTT
TRBV19,TRBD1,TRBJ1-1,NA,CASTRRGPRGQPEAFF,TGTGCCAGTACCAGGAGGGGGCCAAGGGGGCAACCTGAAGCTTTCTTT
TRBV25-1,NA,TRBJ1-1,few,CASSESGVMNTEAFF,TGTGCCAGCAGTGAATCGGGCGTCATGAACACTGAAGCTTTCTTT
TRBV27,NA,TRBJ2-3,NA,CASSFLMDTQYF,TGTGCCAGCAGTTTCCTAATGGATACGCAGTATTTT
TRBV11-2,NA,TRBJ2-1,NA,CASSLDLVWPRGGQFF,TGTGCCAGCAGCTTAGATCTCGTCTGGCCTCGGGGTGGGCAGTTCTTC
TRBV4-3,NA,TRBJ2-7,once,CASSQGYPDNYEQYF,TGCGCCAGCAGCCAAGGGTATCCGGACAACTACGAGCAGTACTTC
TRBV2,NA,TRBJ1-3,NA,CASVGQFLSGNTIYF,TGTGCCAGCGTAGGCCAGTTCCTCTCTGGAAACACCATATATTTT
TRBV18,NA,TRBJ2-2,NA,CASSLRGSDTGELFF,TGTGCCAGCTCACTTCGGGGGTCAGACACCGGGGAGCTGTTTTTT
TRBV28,NA,TRBJ2-2,NA,CASRRRGLDTGELFF,TGTGCCAGCAGGCGCAGGGGTTTAGACACCGGGGAGCTGTTTTTT
TRBV28,NA,TRBJ1-2,NA,CASSLPGHYGYTF,TGTGCCAGCAGTCTACCGGGACACTATGGCTACACCTTC
TRBV7-6,NA,TRBJ2-1,once,CASSLTGEDTPFDEQFF,TGTGCCAGCAGCTTAACGGGGGAGGACACGCCTTTTGATGAGCAGTTCTTC
TRBV28,NA,TRBJ2-7,NA,CASTPPPQGTYEQYF,TGTGCCAGCACCCCGCCGCCCCAGGGAACCTACGAGCAGTACTTC
TRBV5-1,TRBD2,TRBJ2-7,NA,CASKQLAGDGEQYF,TGCGCCAGCAAGCAGCTAGCGGGAGATGGCGAGCAGTACTTC
TRBV29-1,TRBD1,TRBJ1-1,NA,CSVHGQGVTEAFF,TGCAGCGTTCATGGACAGGGAGTCACTGAAGCTTTCTTT
TRBV6-5,TRBD2,TRBJ2-1,NA,CASSYLRDYRGEQFF,TGTGCCAGCAGTTACCTCAGGGACTACCGGGGCGAGCAGTTCTTC
TRBV7-3,NA,TRBJ2-2,NA,CASSFWANTGELFF,TGTGCCAGCAGCTTCTGGGCTAACACCGGGGAGCTGTTTTTT
TRBV7-6,NA,TRBJ2-3,NA,CASSFQGPDTQYF,TGTGCCAGCAGCTTTCAGGGACCAGATACGCAGTATTTT
TRBV30,NA,TRBJ1-5,NA,CASRSNSNQPQHF,TGTGCGTCCCGATCTAATAGCAATCAGCCCCAGCATTTT
TRBV18,NA,TRBJ1-1,NA,CASSPQATDTEAFF,TGTGCCAGCTCACCACAGGCTACGGACACTGAAGCTTTCTTT
TRBV16,NA,TRBJ2-1,NA,CASSQLENNEQFF,TGTGCCAGCAGCCAACTGGAAAACAATGAGCAGTTCTTC
TRBV29-1,NA,TRBJ2-5,once,CSETGVGETQYF,TGCAGCGAAACGGGGGTTGGAGAGACCCAGTACTTC
TRBV11-3,NA,TRBJ2-1,NA,CASSFSGGIEQFF,TGTGCCAGCAGCTTCTCAGGGGGGATTGAGCAGTTCTTC
TRBV27,TRBD2,TRBJ2-1,NA,CASSPLRRGLAGSHEQFF,TGTGCCAGCAGTCCCTTACGTCGGGGACTAGCGGGAAGCCATGAGCAGTTCTTC
TRBV7-8,NA,TRBJ1-1,once,CASSLAVRFEAFF,TGTGCCAGCAGCTTAGCGGTACGGTTTGAAGCTTTCTTT
TRBV27,NA,TRBJ1-1,NA,CASSLPNTEAFF,TGTGCCAGCAGTTTACCGAACACTGAAGCTTTCTTT
TRBV5-1,TRBD2,TRBJ2-7,NA,CASSRGLAGGPYEQYF,TGCGCCAGCAGCCGGGGACTAGCGGGAGGGCCGTACGAGCAGTACTTC
TRBV10-3,NA,TRBJ2-7,NA,CAISDVPWEQYF,TGTGCCATCAGTGACGTCCCCTGGGAGCAGTACTTC
TRBV6-1,TRBD2,TRBJ2-3,NA,CATIRGGGTDTQYF,TGTGCCACCATACGGGGGGGCGGCACAGATACGCAGTATTTT
TRBV11-3,NA,TRBJ2-2,NA,CASSLVTWGTNTGELFF,TGTGCCAGCAGCTTAGTCACGTGGGGGACGAACACCGGGGAGCTGTTTTTT
TRBV11-3,TRBD2,TRBJ2-5,NA,CASSWGTSAQETQYF,TGTGCCAGCAGCTGGGGGACTAGCGCCCAAGAGACCCAGTACTTC
TRBV5-4,NA,TRBJ1-2,NA,CASSSDGLSGGYTF,TGTGCCAGCAGCTCGGATGGGCTGTCAGGGGGCTACACCTTC